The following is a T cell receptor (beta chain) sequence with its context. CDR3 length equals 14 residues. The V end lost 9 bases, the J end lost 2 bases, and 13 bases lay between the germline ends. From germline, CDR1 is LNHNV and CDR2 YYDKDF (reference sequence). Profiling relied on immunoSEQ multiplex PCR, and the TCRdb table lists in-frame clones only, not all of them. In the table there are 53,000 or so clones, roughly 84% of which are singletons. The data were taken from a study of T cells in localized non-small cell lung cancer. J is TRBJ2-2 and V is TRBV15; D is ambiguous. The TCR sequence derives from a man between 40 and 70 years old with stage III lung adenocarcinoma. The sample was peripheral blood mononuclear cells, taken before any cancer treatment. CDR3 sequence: CATQTDLNTGELFF. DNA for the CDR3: TGTGCCACTCAAACGGATTTAAACACCGGGGAGCTGTTTTTT.